Listed here are 12 T cell receptor beta chains from one sample, sequenced in a study of T cell changes during pregnancy in multiple sclerosis. Assay used: immunoSEQ multiplex PCR; TCRdb lists only in-frame clones, some missing. This sample has over 50,000 clones, with about 90% found just once. The sequences come from peripheral blood, collected in the first trimester of pregnancy. The receptors were sampled from a female donor with multiple sclerosis, enrolled in a pregnancy study.

The V gene is TRBV19, the J gene TRBJ1-5; D gene ambiguous. V lost 7 bases and J lost 1, with 14 bases in between. Germline CDR1 LNHDA, CDR2 SQIVND (reference sequence). CDR3 size: 15 residues. DNA of the CDR3: TGTGCCAGTACTAACCTGATTACGAGCAATCAGCCCCAGCATTTT. Translation gives CASTNLITSNQPQHF.

The J gene is TRBJ2-7, the V gene TRBV11-2; D gene uncertain. This CDR3 comprises 14 residues. The germline V gene has CDR1 SGHAT and CDR2 FQNNGV. Trimming removed 3 bases at V and 3 bases at J, with 12 bases between. Written as DNA, the CDR3 is TGTGCCAGCAGCTTTGGCGGAACCCACTACGAGCAGTACTTC. Its translation is CASSFGGTHYEQYF.

This clone turned up a few times. The V call is TRBV5-1, the J call TRBJ1-1; D gene uncertain. The CDR3 sequence is 13 residues long. Germline CDR1 SGHRS, CDR2 YFSETQ. Trimming stripped 0 bases from V and 5 bases from J, with 8 bases between. The DNA for the CDR3 is TGCGCCAGCAGCTTGGCCTCGGGGACTGAAGCTTTCTTT. Protein sequence: CASSLASGTEAFF.

This clone was seen just once. This chain links TRBV28 with TRBJ1-2; maybe TRBD1 (5 bases). Germline assignment: CDR1 MDHEN and CDR2 SYDVKM. Trimming removed 11 bases at V and 6 bases at J, with 13 bases between. The CDR3 covers 11 residues. The CDR3 is CACQGTNGYTF. CDR3 in DNA: TGTGCCTGTCAGGGAACAAATGGCTACACCTTC.

There are a few counts of this clone. The chain recombines TRBV5-1 with TRBJ1-1; D remains unclear. Trimming stripped 1 base from V and 4 bases from J, with 29 bases between. The CDR3 length is 20 residues. The germline V gene has CDR1 SGHRS and CDR2 YFSETQ. CDR3 loop: CASSLYSQKFGGRVRTEAFF. The CDR3 DNA is TGCGCCAGCAGCTTGTATTCCCAGAAATTCGGCGGTAGAGTACGCACTGAAGCTTTCTTT.

In nucleotides, the CDR3 is TGTGCCAGCAGTGATGACAGCCGAGCCGGCAATCAGCCCCAGCATTTT. It yields the protein CASSDDSRAGNQPQHF. The chain recombines TRBV2 with TRBJ1-5; D might be TRBD1 (5 bases). The V end was cut by 3 bases, the J end by 2 bases, with 14 bases between. CDR3 length: 16 residues. Germline loops: CDR1 SNHLY, CDR2 FYNNEI. The variable domain in full, with the rest retrieved from reference TRBV2 and TRBJ1-5, is EPEVTQTPSHQVTQMGQEVILRCVPISNHLYFYWYRQILGQKVEFLVSFYNNEISEKSEIFDDQFSVERPDGSNFTLKIRSTKLEDSAMYFCASSDDSRAGNQPQHFGDGTRLSIL.

Here the CDR3 DNA reads TGTGCCAGCAGCTTGTTTCAGAACACTGAAGCTTTCTTT. It yields the protein CASSLFQNTEAFF. The rearrangement joins TRBV5-6 to TRBJ1-1, with D unclear. Germline-derived CDR1 and CDR2 are SGHDT and YYEEEE. V lost 1 base to trimming and J lost 1 base, with 5 bases between them. The CDR3 is made up of 13 amino acids.

The V and J genes are TRBV7-3 and TRBJ2-1; 7 nucleotides align to TRBD2. This CDR3 is 15 amino acids long. V lost 2 bases, J lost 0 bases, and 1 base stayed unmatched. From germline, CDR1 is SGHTA and CDR2 FQGTGA. CDR3 DNA sequence: TGTGCCAGCAGCTTAGTAGCGGGCTCCTACAATGAGCAGTTCTTC. It translates to CASSLVAGSYNEQFF.

The V call is TRBV6-6, the J call TRBJ2-3; D gene uncertain. Germline CDR1 MNHNY, CDR2 SVGAGI (reference sequence). Between the trimmed V and J ends, which lost 5 bases and 5 bases, there was a span of 20 bases. The CDR3 covers 16 residues. This CDR3 is CASSGPFAELGDTQYF. In DNA, the CDR3 is TGTGCCAGCAGTGGCCCCTTTGCGGAGCTGGGAGATACGCAGTATTTT.

This clone has only a few counts. V is TRBV6-1 and J is TRBJ2-5; TRBD2 agrees at 14 bases. J lost 4 bases, V lost 4 bases, and 2 bases had no gene match. Germline V gene sequence: CDR1 MNHNS, CDR2 SASEGT. The CDR3 runs to 15 residues. The CDR3 bases are TGTGCCAGCAGTGGACTAGCGGGAGGGCCAGAGACCCAGTACTTC. This sequence encodes CASSGLAGGPETQYF.

This clone was picked up a small number of times. This chain joins TRBV6-6 and TRBJ1-4; D remains ambiguous. The V gene's germline CDR1 is MNHNY and CDR2 SVGAGI (reference sequence). The ends were cut back, 6 bases at V and 6 bases at J, with 14 bases in the middle. This CDR3 spans 14 amino acids. The CDR3: CASRRETWDEKLFF. CDR3 coding DNA: TGTGCCAGCAGACGGGAAACCTGGGATGAAAAACTGTTTTTT.

V gene TRBV7-3 combines with J gene TRBJ2-3, with TRBD1 as a possible D gene (5 bases). This CDR3 spans 15 amino acids. Germline V lookup: CDR1 SGHTA, CDR2 FQGTGA. V was trimmed by 5 bases and J by 6 bases, leaving 18 bases between them. This chain's CDR3 is CASSLSPLGADTQYF. CDR3 in DNA: TGTGCCAGCAGCCTGTCCCCCCTAGGGGCGGATACGCAGTATTTT.